Presented here are 27 T cell receptor beta chains from one specimen sequenced in a study of shared clonotypes between healthy human individuals. Positive CCR7 selection of CD45RO-negative cells yielded the naive CD8 cells, and terminally differentiated effector memory CD45RA+ cells were excluded. Profiling relied on immunoSEQ multiplex PCR, and the TCRdb table lists in-frame clones only, not all of them. This sample has about 2.1 million clones, with roughly 91% found just once. Sequencing was performed on naive CD8+ T cells from PBMCs. These receptors all stem from a man between 18 and 35 years old in good health. Some clones in this sample may be carry-over from other donors' samples.

The V gene is TRBV7-9, the J gene TRBJ2-2, with D possibly TRBD2 on 6 matching bases. V was pared by 1 base and J by 0 bases, with 12 bases between. Germline CDR1 and CDR2: SEHNR and FQNEAQ (reference sequence). The CDR3 is made up of 17 amino acids. CDR3 coding DNA: TGTGCCAGCAGCTTAGGGGGGACTCAGGCGAACACCGGGGAGCTGTTTTTT. As protein: CASSLGGTQANTGELFF.

This clone was seen just once. The chain uses TRBV9 and TRBJ2-1; D is unclear. The germline CDR1 and CDR2 sequences are SGDLS and YYNGEE. The V end was cut by 0 bases, the J end by 5 bases, with 9 bases between. This CDR3 has 14 amino acids. CDR3 sequence (DNA): TGTGCCAGCAGCGTAGTTTCGGGCAACAATGAGCAGTTCTTC. It yields the protein CASSVVSGNNEQFF.

On this clone itself: This specimen includes other DNA sequences encoding the same CDR3. The genes are TRBV5-8 and TRBJ1-5; D possibly corresponds to TRBD1 (5 bases). The V gene lost 0 bases and the J gene lost 0 bases, with 7 bases spanning the gap. Germline V gene data show CDR1 as SGHTS and CDR2 as YDEGEE. The CDR3 covers 15 residues. CDR3 coding DNA: TGTGCCAGCAGCTTGGGACAGAATAGCAATCAGCCCCAGCATTTT. It translates to CASSLGQNSNQPQHF.

V gene TRBV4-3 combines with J gene TRBJ2-7, with no clear D. Germline-derived CDR1 and CDR2 are LGHNA and YSLEER. This CDR3 comprises 14 residues. Trimming cost V 1 base and J 12 bases, with 19 bases left between them. The CDR3 region is CASSQVLPDPVTYF. DNA of the CDR3: TGCGCCAGCAGCCAAGTGCTCCCGGACCCAGTAACGTACTTC.

The genes are TRBV7-3 and TRBJ2-6; TRBD1 might be the D (5 bases). Germline assignment: CDR1 SGHTA and CDR2 FQGTGA. With 5 bases removed from V and 4 bases from J, the gap between germline ends came to 12 bases. The CDR3 runs to 15 residues. The CDR3, as DNA: TGTGCCAGCAGCCCCAGGGTCACGGGGGCCAACGTCCTGACTTTC. Translation: CASSPRVTGANVLTF.

As DNA, the CDR3 is TGTGCCAGCAATGCCCCGAAAGCCGATTGGTATGGCTACACCTTC. Its translation is CASNAPKADWYGYTF. This chain links TRBV28 with TRBJ1-2; unclear D gene. The CDR3 length is 15 residues. Germline CDR1 is MDHEN and CDR2 is SYDVKM. Trimming shortened V by 7 bases and J by 5 bases, and 20 bases separated the two germline ends.

This chain links TRBV7-6 with TRBJ2-2; D gene ambiguous. Trimming pared 5 bases from V and 10 bases from J, leaving 11 bases between. Looked up from germline, CDR1 is SGHVS and CDR2 is FNYEAQ. The CDR3 length is 12 residues. CDR3 bases: TGTGCCAGCAGCCGGATTTGGCCGGAGCTGTTTTTT. This translates into CASSRIWPELFF.

This clone was detected only once. This chain links TRBV7-9 with TRBJ2-1, with D possibly being TRBD2 (6 bases). Between the trimmed V and J ends, which lost 5 bases and 8 bases, there was a span of 19 bases. Germline values: CDR1 SEHNR, CDR2 FQNEAQ (reference sequence). This CDR3 has 15 amino acids. This chain's CDR3 is CASSPVSGDLDEQFF. As DNA, the CDR3 is TGTGCCAGCAGCCCCGTGTCGGGGGATCTCGATGAGCAGTTCTTC.

The chain has TRBV28 and TRBJ1-4; D is perhaps TRBD1 (5 bases). CDR3 length: 15 residues. V was shortened by 3 bases and J by 5 bases, with 13 bases between the two germline ends. The germline V gene encodes CDR1 MDHEN and CDR2 SYDVKM. The DNA of the CDR3 is TGTGCCAGCAGTTTGGGGGTTACCGTGAATGAAAAACTGTTTTTT. This codes for CASSLGVTVNEKLFF.

The chain couples TRBV28 to TRBJ2-2; either TRBD1 or TRBD2 may supply D (5 bases each). The V end was cut by 4 bases, the J end by 4 bases, with 13 bases between. Germline V gene sequence: CDR1 MDHEN, CDR2 SYDVKM. The CDR3 length is 15 residues. For the CDR3, the DNA is TGTGCCAGCAGTTCTGGTCAGGGACCCACCGGGGAGCTGTTTTTT. Translation: CASSSGQGPTGELFF.

The chain recombines TRBV7-9 with TRBJ1-2; weak D call: TRBD1 (5 bases). V was cut by 3 bases and J by 3 bases, with 14 bases left in between. There are 15 residues in the CDR3. CDR1 is SEHNR and CDR2 is FQNEAQ in the germline V gene (reference sequence). CDR3: CASSFGQGRDYGYTF. The DNA for the CDR3 is TGTGCCAGCAGCTTCGGTCAGGGTAGGGACTATGGCTACACCTTC. The full variable domain, in which reference TRBV7-9 and TRBJ1-2 provide the parts outside the CDR3, is DTGVSQNPRHKITKRGQNVTFRCDPISEHNRLYWYRQTLGQGPEFLTYFQNEAQLEKSRLLSDRFSAERPKGSFSTLEIQRTEQGDSAMYLCASSFGQGRDYGYTFGSGTRLTVV.

This chain joins TRBV5-1 and TRBJ1-5; D gene ambiguous. Germline V gene lookup returns CDR1 SGHRS and CDR2 YFSETQ. With 4 bases removed from V and 4 bases from J, the gap between germline ends came to 9 bases. The CDR3 contains 13 residues. The CDR3 DNA reads TGCGCCAGCAGCCCCGGCCTGAATCAGCCCCAGCATTTT. Amino acid sequence: CASSPGLNQPQHF. The variable domain in full, with the rest retrieved from reference TRBV5-1 and TRBJ1-5, is KAGVTQTPRYLIKTRGQQVTLSCSPISGHRSVSWYQQTPGQGLQFLFEYFSETQRNKGNFPGRFSGRQFSNSRSEMNVSTLELGDSALYLCASSPGLNQPQHFGDGTRLSIL.

This chain uses TRBV29-1 with TRBJ2-7, with D possibly matching TRBD2 (5 bases). This CDR3 contains 11 residues. Germline values: CDR1 SQVTM, CDR2 ANQGSEA. V was cut by 5 bases and J by 7 bases, with 12 bases left in between. CDR3 sequence reads: CSVSGLREQYF. For the CDR3, the DNA is TGCAGCGTTAGCGGATTAAGGGAGCAGTACTTC.

For the CDR3, the DNA is TGTGCCAGCAGCCAAGACGTGGGCAGGGGGGTAACTAGCGGGAGGTCCGAGCAGTACTTC. It codes for CASSQDVGRGVTSGRSEQYF. The V gene is TRBV4-2, the J gene TRBJ2-7, with TRBD2 identical over 12 bases. J was trimmed by 6 bases and V by 0 bases; bases with no gene match: 18. CDR1 is LGHNA and CDR2 is YNFKEQ in the germline V gene. The length of the CDR3 is 20 residues.

V and J are TRBV11-2 and TRBJ2-3, with D hard to call. Looked up from germline, CDR1 is SGHAT and CDR2 is FQNNGV. The CDR3 has 14 residues. The V end lost 3 bases, the J end lost 2 bases, and 9 bases lay between the germline ends. DNA for the CDR3: TGTGCCAGCAGCTTTAGACACTTCACAGATACGCAGTATTTT. Residues: CASSFRHFTDTQYF.

The V gene is TRBV28, the J gene TRBJ2-5, with D unclear. The CDR3 runs 16 residues. Trimming stripped 2 bases from V and 0 bases from J, with 13 bases between. The V gene's germline CDR1 is MDHEN and CDR2 SYDVKM. The CDR3 reads CASSLEDQWYQETQYF. CDR3 nucleotides: TGTGCCAGCAGTTTAGAGGATCAATGGTACCAAGAGACCCAGTACTTC.

The V gene is TRBV5-6, the J gene TRBJ2-7; TRBD2 matches 12 bases. The CDR3 consists of 16 residues. The germline gives CDR1 SGHDT, CDR2 YYEEEE. The V and J ends lost 1 base and 4 bases, in that order; junction bases with no gene match: 6. DNA for the CDR3: TGTGCCAGCAGCTTGTGGCTAGCGGGAGGGCCTTACGAGCAGTACTTC. This gives the protein CASSLWLAGGPYEQYF.

The rearrangement joins TRBV7-9 to TRBJ2-1; 13 bases are shared with TRBD2. In germline, CDR1 is SEHNR, CDR2 FQNEAQ (reference sequence). The ends lost 5 bases at V and 8 bases at J; junction bases unmatched: 15. The CDR3 consists of 18 residues. The DNA for the CDR3 is TGTGCCAGCAGCGAACCCCCCGAAACTAGCGGGAGGGCCCATGAGCAGTTCTTC. It specifies CASSEPPETSGRAHEQFF. Full variable domain (outside the CDR3, taken from reference TRBV7-9 and TRBJ2-1): DTGVSQNPRHKITKRGQNVTFRCDPISEHNRLYWYRQTLGQGPEFLTYFQNEAQLEKSRLLSDRFSAERPKGSFSTLEIQRTEQGDSAMYLCASSEPPETSGRAHEQFFGPGTRLTVL.

The chain couples TRBV11-2 to TRBJ2-7; D gene unclear. Trimming removed 3 bases from V and 3 bases from J, with 9 bases in between. The CDR3 spans 13 residues. Germline CDR1 is SGHAT and CDR2 is FQNNGV. The CDR3 sequence is CASSFEADYEQYF. The DNA for the CDR3 is TGTGCCAGCAGCTTCGAGGCCGACTACGAGCAGTACTTC. The whole variable domain, remainder taken from reference TRBV11-2 and TRBJ2-7, is EAGVAQSPRYKIIEKRQSVAFWCNPISGHATLYWYQQILGQGPKLLIQFQNNGVVDDSQLPKDRFSAERLKGVDSTLKIQPAKLEDSAVYLCASSFEADYEQYFGPGTRLTVT.

This rearrangement joins TRBV27 to TRBJ2-3, with D perhaps TRBD2 (6 bases). Between the trimmed V and J ends, which lost 7 bases and 3 bases, there was a span of 20 bases. CDR1 is MNHEY, CDR2 SMNVEV, per germline (reference sequence). The CDR3 is 16 amino acids. The CDR3 DNA reads TGTGCCAGCACTACGTCACTAGGCAGCGGGACAGATACGCAGTATTTT. Translation gives CASTTSLGSGTDTQYF.

The rearrangement uses TRBV7-9 and TRBJ2-2; perhaps TRBD1 as D (6 bases). The V end lost 5 bases, the J end lost 1 base, and 8 bases lay between the germline ends. Germline V gene sequence: CDR1 SEHNR, CDR2 FQNEAQ (reference sequence). The CDR3 consists of 14 residues. The CDR3 DNA is TGTGCCAGCAGCCAGGACAGGAACACCGGGGAGCTGTTTTTT. This sequence encodes CASSQDRNTGELFF.

The gene calls are TRBV5-8 and TRBJ1-5, with TRBD1 as a possible D gene (5 bases). The CDR3 length is 14 residues. V lost 2 bases and J 3 bases, leaving 9 bases between the germline ends. CDR1 SGHTS and CDR2 YDEGEE come from the germline V gene. CDR3 region: CASSLRQINQPQHF. CDR3 sequence (DNA): TGTGCCAGCAGCTTACGACAGATCAATCAGCCCCAGCATTTT.

This clone was seen only once. V is TRBV28 and J is TRBJ2-7; D is perhaps TRBD1 or TRBD2 (5 bases each). The CDR3 loop spans 14 amino acids. The germline V gene has CDR1 MDHEN and CDR2 SYDVKM. Trimming took 4 bases from V and 2 from J, leaving 12 bases between them. The CDR3 sequence: CASSSRGETYEQYF. The CDR3 DNA is TGTGCCAGCAGTTCCAGAGGGGAGACCTACGAGCAGTACTTC.

The gene calls are TRBV14 and TRBJ1-2, with D unresolved. This CDR3 spans 17 amino acids. V was pared by 1 base and J by 5 bases, with 20 bases between. Germline V gene lookup returns CDR1 SGHDN and CDR2 FVKESK. The CDR3: CASSQVNPIDYFYGYTF. The CDR3 DNA follows: TGTGCCAGCAGCCAAGTAAACCCAATTGACTACTTTTATGGCTACACCTTC. The complete variable domain, with remaining parts taken from reference TRBV14 and TRBJ1-2, reads EAGVTQFPSHSVIEKGQTVTLRCDPISGHDNLYWYRRVMGKEIKFLLHFVKESKQDESGMPNNRFLAERTGGTYSTLKVQPAELEDSGVYFCASSQVNPIDYFYGYTFGSGTRLTVV.

This chain uses TRBV4-1 with TRBJ2-7, with D possibly matching TRBD1 (5 bases). Germline values: CDR1 MGHRA, CDR2 YSYEKL. This CDR3 has 14 residues. V lost 2 bases and J lost 5, with 13 bases in between. The CDR3 DNA reads as TGCGCCAGCAGCCAACGACAGACGGTGGACGAGCAGTACTTC. Translation gives CASSQRQTVDEQYF.

The CDR3 here is CASSMSEVLTYEQYF. In nucleotides, the CDR3 is TGTGCCAGTAGTATGTCTGAGGTACTTACCTACGAGCAGTACTTC. The chain is built from TRBV19 and TRBJ2-7; D is unclear. The length of the CDR3 is 15 residues. The V gene lost 3 bases and the J gene lost 2 bases, with 14 bases spanning the gap. Germline V gene data show CDR1 as LNHDA and CDR2 as SQIVND (reference sequence). The full variable domain, with the rest looked up from reference TRBV19 and TRBJ2-7, is DGGITQSPKYLFRKEGQNVTLSCEQNLNHDAMYWYRQDPGQGLRLIYYSQIVNDFQKGDIAEGYSVSREKKESFPLTVTSAQKNPTAFYLCASSMSEVLTYEQYFGPGTRLTVT.

This clone came up a few times. V gene TRBV2 combines with J gene TRBJ1-2; weak D call: TRBD1 (5 bases). Germline values: CDR1 SNHLY, CDR2 FYNNEI. This CDR3 is 16 amino acids long. V dropped 0 bases and J dropped 4 bases, with 15 bases sitting between them. The CDR3 sequence: CASSEALGDRAYGYTF. CDR3 sequence (DNA): TGTGCCAGCAGTGAAGCGCTAGGGGACCGAGCCTATGGCTACACCTTC.